This TCR beta chain was identified in a study of CD8 T cells in ankylosing spondylitis. Broader study findings: Disease-linked clones had a CD8+ phenotype and relatively low frequency in peripheral blood. Seemingly characteristic of ankylosing spondylitis blood was a TCR beta motif consisting of roughly 8 highly homologous variants. There was reportedly significant enrichment of clones that were disease-linked in matched ankylosing spondylitis synovial fluid.

This clonotype was seen a few times. Its specificity is unknown. Germline assignment: CDR1 ENHRY and CDR2 SYGVKD. The CDR3 length is 13 residues. Unmatched junction bases numbered 1, after V lost 4 bases and J lost 2 bases. Quantitative 5'-RACE with molecular barcodes produced the TCR beta libraries. TCRdb re-analysed the 5' RACE reads in MiXCR, keeping a single row per CDR3 protein. The sample holds hundreds of thousands of distinct CDR3 sequences; 10% to 15% are singletons and the top ten take over 6.5%. Material for sequencing was blood, either unsorted or a sorted T cell fraction (not recorded which). The gene calls are TRBV10-3 and TRBJ1-2; 7 positions agree with TRBD1. The receptor was derived from a male donor with ankylosing spondylitis. In DNA form, the CDR3 reads TGTGCCATCAGTGGGGACAGCAACTATGGCTACACCTTC. It codes for CAISGDSNYGYTF.